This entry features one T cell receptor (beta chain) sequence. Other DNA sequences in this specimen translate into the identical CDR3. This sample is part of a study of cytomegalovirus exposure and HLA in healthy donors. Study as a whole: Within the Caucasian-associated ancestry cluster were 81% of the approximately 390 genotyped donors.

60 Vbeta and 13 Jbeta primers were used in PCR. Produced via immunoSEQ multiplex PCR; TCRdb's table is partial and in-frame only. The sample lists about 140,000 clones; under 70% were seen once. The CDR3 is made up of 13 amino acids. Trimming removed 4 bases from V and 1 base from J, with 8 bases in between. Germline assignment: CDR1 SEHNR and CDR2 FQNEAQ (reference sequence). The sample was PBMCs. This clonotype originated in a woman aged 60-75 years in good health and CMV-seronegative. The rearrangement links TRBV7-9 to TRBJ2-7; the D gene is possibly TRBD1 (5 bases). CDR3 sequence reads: CASSSTASYEQYF. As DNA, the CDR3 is TGTGCCAGCAGCTCGACAGCTTCCTACGAGCAGTACTTC.